This entry lists 30 T cell receptor beta chains sequenced from one sample in a study of liver allograft versus peripheral blood T cells. Overall study context: The authors compared T cell receptor repertoires in transplanted livers with those in the peripheral blood of recipients.

Via MiXCR, TCRdb re-called the reads, giving one row per CDR3 protein. The sample contains 2,000 or so distinct CDR3 sequences, 15% of which appear only once. These receptors were collected from a human patient who had a liver transplant. The graft donor may account for some of the T cells.

This clonotype is deemed medium-sized. The J gene is TRBJ1-6, the V gene TRBV5-4, with 7 bases aligning to TRBD1. The length of the CDR3 is 16 residues. V lost 3 bases to trimming and J lost 7 bases; unmatched junction nucleotides: 10. CDR1 is SGHNT and CDR2 is YYREEE in the germline V gene (reference sequence). The CDR3 sequence is CASSYQGVLPNSPLHF. The CDR3 DNA is TGTGCCAGCAGCTACCAGGGGGTTTTACCCAATTCACCCCTCCACTTT.

By its share, this clonotype is medium-sized (0.01 to 0.1%). The V call is TRBV6-6, the J call TRBJ1-1; D is ambiguous. CDR3 size: 13 residues. The V gene lost 0 bases and the J gene lost 5 bases, with 7 bases spanning the gap. The V gene's germline CDR1 is MNHNY and CDR2 SVGAGI (reference sequence). CDR3 sequence reads: CASSYSPRTEAFF. The CDR3 region has the DNA TGTGCCAGCAGTTACTCCCCTCGGACTGAAGCTTTCTTT.

This clonotype is medium-sized (0.01 to 0.1%) in the sample. The J gene is TRBJ2-2, the V gene TRBV10-3, with a weak D call TRBD1 (6 bases). Germline CDR1 ENHRY, CDR2 SYGVKD. This CDR3 spans 15 amino acids. V gave up 5 bases and J gave up 2 bases, with 12 bases separating them. The CDR3 coding sequence is TGTGCCATCAGTCCCCGGGACACCAACACCGGGGAGCTGTTTTTT. It is translated as CAISPRDTNTGELFF.

This clonotype is termed medium-sized (0.01 to 0.1%). This CDR3 is CASSYRVGNSPLHF. The DNA of the CDR3 is TGTGCCAGCAGTTACAGGGTCGGGAATTCACCCCTCCACTTT. This chain links TRBV6-5 with TRBJ1-6; D unclear. Trimming pared 2 bases from V and 7 bases from J, leaving 9 bases between. Germline V gene sequence: CDR1 MNHEY, CDR2 SVGAGI. The CDR3 covers 14 residues.

By share, this clonotype counts as medium-sized. The chain has TRBV18 and TRBJ2-1, with D perhaps TRBD2 (7 bases). The CDR3 runs 14 residues. The germline V and J ends were trimmed by 3 bases and 5 bases, with 11 bases remaining between them. Germline CDR1 is KGHSH and CDR2 is LQKENI. Here the CDR3 DNA reads TGTGCCAGCTCACCGCGGGGGCCTGACAATGAGCAGTTCTTC. It yields the protein CASSPRGPDNEQFF.

This clonotype counts as medium-sized. This rearrangement joins TRBV6-2 or TRBV6-3 to TRBJ2-3; D uncertain. CDR1 and CDR2 from the germline V gene are MNHEY and SVGEGT. The CDR3 has 13 amino acids. Trimming pared 7 bases from V and 4 bases from J, leaving 12 bases between. CDR3 amino acids: CASTQRRADTQYF. The DNA for the CDR3 is TGTGCCAGCACGCAGCGTCGGGCAGATACGCAGTATTTT.

Sample share makes this clonotype medium-sized. The chain combines TRBV27 with TRBJ2-1, with unresolved D. This CDR3 region has 15 residues. The germline V and J ends were trimmed by 4 bases and 0 bases, with 10 bases remaining between them. CDR1 is MNHEY and CDR2 is SMNVEV in the germline V gene (reference sequence). In DNA, the CDR3 is TGTGCCAGCAGTTCGGCAGAGAGCTCCTACAATGAGCAGTTCTTC. Protein product: CASSSAESSYNEQFF.

This clonotype is medium-sized within its sample. V and J are TRBV6-2 or TRBV6-3 and TRBJ1-1, with a tentative D call TRBD1 (6 bases). Per the germline V gene, CDR1 is MNHEY and CDR2 is SVGEGT. The CDR3 covers 16 residues. V was shortened by 6 bases and J by 0 bases, with 17 bases between the two germline ends. CDR3 sequence: CASRPTLGQMNTEAFF. CDR3 nucleotide sequence: TGTGCCAGCAGGCCAACCCTCGGACAGATGAACACTGAAGCTTTCTTT.

Concerning this clonotype: A far larger clone is one base from this, pointing to a likely read error. The rearrangement uses TRBV6-1 and TRBJ2-1; 8 bases are shared with TRBD2. Germline CDR1 and CDR2: MNHNS and SASEGT. The CDR3 contains 14 residues. CDR3 in amino acids: CVSGWGAGVYEQFF. In DNA, the CDR3 is TGTGTTAGCGGGTGGGGAGCGGGGGTCTACGAGCAGTTCTTC.

The chain has TRBV11-1 and TRBJ1-3; possibly TRBD1 for D (5 bases). Looked up from germline, CDR1 is SGHAT and CDR2 is FQDESV (reference sequence). The CDR3 is 16 amino acids. Trimming pared 8 bases from V and 0 bases from J, leaving 17 bases between. The CDR3 DNA reads as TGTGCCAGCGACTCCCGGGGCAGGAGCTCTGGAAACACCATATATTTT. Its translation: CASDSRGRSSGNTIYF.

Remarks on this clonotype: It is likely a read error: a sequence one base away is far more abundant. The chain joins TRBV9 to TRBJ1-3, with D perhaps matching TRBD1 (6 bases). This CDR3 is 13 amino acids long. Germline V lookup: CDR1 SGDLS, CDR2 YYNGEE. The V gene lost 4 bases and the J gene lost 10 bases, with 15 bases spanning the gap. CDR3 residues: CASSPGHPGTIYF. CDR3 nucleotides: TGTGCCAGCAGCCCGGGACACCCCGGGACCATATATTTT.

This clonotype is labeled medium-sized (0.01 to 0.1%). This chain links TRBV20-1 with TRBJ1-2; no firm D call. The ends were cut back, 7 bases at V and 9 bases at J, with 18 bases in the middle. The germline V gene encodes CDR1 DFQATT and CDR2 SNEGSKA (reference sequence). CDR3 length equals 12 residues. The CDR3 here is CSVQDREWSYTF. In DNA form, the CDR3 reads TGCAGTGTCCAGGACCGGGAGTGGAGCTACACCTTC.

The chain recombines TRBV5-4 with TRBJ2-7; possibly TRBD1 or TRBD2 for D (5 bases each). Germline values: CDR1 SGHNT, CDR2 YYREEE (reference sequence). V lost 4 bases and J lost 5, with 13 bases in between. The CDR3 spans 13 residues. CDR3 loop: CASSLRDGDEQYF. CDR3 DNA sequence: TGTGCCAGCAGCCTCCGGGACGGCGACGAGCAGTACTTC.

This clonotype is judged medium-sized. This chain uses TRBV14 with TRBJ2-1, with 11 bases that match TRBD1. This CDR3 is built from 16 residues. CDR1 SGHDN and CDR2 FVKESK come from the germline V gene. The junction had 6 bases not matched to a gene; V was cut back by 3 bases and J by 5 bases. For the CDR3, the DNA is TGTGCCAGCAGCCAGGACAGGGGGCGTTATCACAATGAGCAGTTCTTC. It codes for CASSQDRGRYHNEQFF. Together with reference TRBV14 and TRBJ2-1, the CDR3 gives the full variable domain: EAGVTQFPSHSVIEKGQTVTLRCDPISGHDNLYWYRRVMGKEIKFLLHFVKESKQDESGMPNNRFLAERTGGTYSTLKVQPAELEDSGVYFCASSQDRGRYHNEQFFGPGTRLTVL.

The table lists this clonotype with many counts. This sequence joins TRBV2 and TRBJ1-1; no clear D. The CDR3 runs to 14 residues. The V end was cut by 1 base, the J end by 0 bases, with 6 bases between. Per the germline V gene, CDR1 is SNHLY and CDR2 is FYNNEI. CDR3 in DNA: TGTGCCAGCAGTGAAGGGACCTTGAACACTGAAGCTTTCTTT. Translated, it gives CASSEGTLNTEAFF. Using reference TRBV2 and TRBJ1-1 for the parts outside the CDR3, the full variable domain is EPEVTQTPSHQVTQMGQEVILRCVPISNHLYFYWYRQILGQKVEFLVSFYNNEISEKSEIFDDQFSVERPDGSNFTLKIRSTKLEDSAMYFCASSEGTLNTEAFFGQGTRLTVV.

The J gene is TRBJ1-2, the V gene TRBV6-2 or TRBV6-3, with D maybe TRBD1 (6 bases). This CDR3 region has 12 residues. CDR1 and CDR2 (germline): MNHEY, SVGEGT. Trimming removed 5 bases at V and 8 bases at J, with 12 bases between. The CDR3 here is CASSGGAGGYTF. CDR3 nucleotide sequence: TGTGCCAGCAGTGGGGGGGCCGGGGGCTACACCTTC.

Sample share makes this clonotype medium-sized (0.01 to 0.1%). Written as DNA, the CDR3 is TGTGCCAGCAGTGGGGACAGAGCTTATGGCTACACCTTC. Protein product: CASSGDRAYGYTF. The chain has TRBV6-2 or TRBV6-3 and TRBJ1-2; TRBD1 matches at 7 bases. The germline V gene has CDR1 MNHEY and CDR2 SVGEGT. The CDR3 has 13 residues. The junction had 5 bases not matched to a gene; V was cut back by 5 bases and J by 5 bases.

The sample holds many counts of this clonotype. The chain recombines TRBV20-1 with TRBJ2-5, with a weak D call TRBD2 (6 bases). This CDR3 is 11 amino acids long. V lost 5 bases to trimming and J lost 7 bases, with 11 bases between them. From germline, CDR1 is DFQATT and CDR2 SNEGSKA (reference sequence). Here the CDR3 reads CSAAGGRTQYF. The CDR3 DNA follows: TGCAGTGCTGCCGGGGGACGGACCCAGTACTTC.

Worth noting for this clonotype: This probably arose from a read error, given a far larger clone one base away. This chain joins TRBV3-1 and TRBJ1-2, with TRBD1 matching 7 bases. There are 15 residues in the CDR3. Germline CDR1 and CDR2: LGHDT and YNNKEL (reference sequence). V gave up 1 base and J gave up 5 bases; unmatched junction bases: 7. The CDR3 here is CASSQGTGVQYGYTF. Written as DNA, the CDR3 is TGTGCCAGCAGCCAAGGGACAGGCGTGCAGTATGGCTACACCTTC.

In its sample, this clonotype ranks as medium-sized. The CDR3 nucleotides read TGTGCCAGTAGCACCGGGACAGGGGGATCCGGGGAGCTGTTTTTT. It specifies CASSTGTGGSGELFF. The rearrangement links TRBV19 to TRBJ2-2, with 11 bases that match TRBD1. Trimming at V came to 6 bases and at J to 6 bases, leaving 6 bases not matched to a gene. The CDR3 runs to 15 residues. Germline-derived CDR1 and CDR2 are LNHDA and SQIVND (reference sequence). The full variable domain, completed using reference TRBV19 and TRBJ2-2, is DGGITQSPKYLFRKEGQNVTLSCEQNLNHDAMYWYRQDPGQGLRLIYYSQIVNDFQKGDIAEGYSVSREKKESFPLTVTSAQKNPTAFYLCASSTGTGGSGELFFGEGSRLTVL.

By sample fraction, this clonotype is medium-sized. The rearrangement joins TRBV19 to TRBJ2-6; 8 bases agree with TRBD1. Trimming took 4 bases from V and 0 from J; bases not matched to a gene: 8. CDR1 is LNHDA, CDR2 SQIVND, per germline (reference sequence). The CDR3 sequence is 18 residues long. CDR3 region: CASSTGTGSDSGANVLTF. CDR3 DNA: TGTGCCAGTAGTACCGGGACAGGTTCTGACTCTGGGGCCAACGTCCTGACTTTC.

For this clonotype: A far larger clone lies a single base away; this is likely a read error. The rearrangement joins TRBV5-6 to TRBJ1-5, with D possibly matching TRBD1 (5 bases). This CDR3 has 17 residues. Germline V gene lookup returns CDR1 SGHDT and CDR2 YYEEEE. The V gene lost 4 bases and the J gene lost 3 bases, with 20 bases spanning the gap. In DNA form, the CDR3 reads TGTGCCAGCAGCGTGGGCGGGGGATTCAGGGCCAATCAGCCCCAGCATTTT. Its translation: CASSVGGGFRANQPQHF. The whole variable domain, remainder taken from reference TRBV5-6 and TRBJ1-5, is DAGVTQSPTHLIKTRGQQVTLRCSPKSGHDTVSWYQQALGQGPQFIFQYYEEEERQRGNFPDRFSGHQFPNYSSELNVNALLLGDSALYLCASSVGGGFRANQPQHFGDGTRLSIL.

This clonotype was detected ten times or more. The CDR3 spells CASSGRGNTGELFF. CDR3 bases: TGTGCCAGCAGTGGAAGGGGGAACACCGGGGAGCTGTTTTTT. J is TRBJ2-2 and V is TRBV2, with a possible D match to TRBD1 (5 bases). The CDR3 has 14 residues. Germline values: CDR1 SNHLY, CDR2 FYNNEI. Trimming left V 4 bases short and J 1 base short, with 7 bases between.

By share, this clonotype counts as medium-sized. The rearrangement joins TRBV9 to TRBJ1-2, with a tentative D call TRBD1 (6 bases). V was clipped by 3 bases and J by 0 bases, with 12 bases between them. The CDR3 length is 15 residues. Looked up from germline, CDR1 is SGDLS and CDR2 is YYNGEE. This chain's CDR3 is CASSATGLTNYGYTF. The CDR3 DNA sequence: TGTGCCAGCAGCGCGACAGGACTGACTAACTATGGCTACACCTTC.

By proportion, this clonotype is medium-sized (0.01 to 0.1%). This sequence joins TRBV12-3 or TRBV12-4 and TRBJ1-6, with D perhaps matching TRBD1 (5 bases). The germline V and J ends were trimmed by 4 bases and 0 bases, with 7 bases remaining between them. The CDR3 contains 15 residues. Here the CDR3 reads CASSSGGSYNSPLHF. CDR3 nucleotides: TGTGCCAGCAGTTCGGGGGGCTCCTATAATTCACCCCTCCACTTT.

The rearrangement links TRBV15 to TRBJ2-1; 13 positions agree with TRBD2. The CDR3 spans 15 residues. The J segment lost 9 bases and the V segment lost 5 bases, leaving 7 bases of the junction unmatched. Germline V CDR1 and CDR2: LNHNV, YYDKDF (reference sequence). The CDR3 reads CATSGRTSGGGEQFF. DNA of the CDR3: TGTGCCACCAGCGGGAGGACTAGCGGGGGAGGTGAGCAGTTCTTC.

By share, this clonotype counts as large (0.1 to 1%). This CDR3 is CASSSGTRNQPQHF. The CDR3 bases are TGTGCCAGCTCCTCCGGGACAAGAAATCAGCCCCAGCATTTT. This chain links TRBV18 with TRBJ1-5; D is perhaps TRBD1 (6 bases). Between the trimmed V and J ends, which lost 6 bases and 4 bases, there was a span of 13 bases. Germline V gene data show CDR1 as KGHSH and CDR2 as LQKENI. CDR3 length: 14 amino acids.

This clonotype is termed medium-sized. The chain couples TRBV7-2 to TRBJ1-1, with D unresolved. V dropped 5 bases and J dropped 1 base, with 17 bases sitting between them. Germline CDR1 SGHTA, CDR2 FQGNSA. CDR3 length: 16 residues. The DNA of the CDR3 is TGTGCCAGCAGCAACCAAGGCCGGGCTACGAACACTGAAGCTTTCTTT. Translation: CASSNQGRATNTEAFF.

In its sample, this clonotype is medium-sized. This chain connects TRBV12-3 or TRBV12-4 to TRBJ2-2; D gene unclear. V lost 2 bases and J 1 base, leaving 5 bases between the germline ends. The CDR3 spans 14 residues. The CDR3 DNA is TGTGCCAGCAGTTTACGAGGGAACACCGGGGAGCTGTTTTTT. Its translation is CASSLRGNTGELFF.

This chain connects TRBV4-1 to TRBJ1-2, with D uncertain. There are 14 residues in the CDR3. The germline V gene encodes CDR1 MGHRA and CDR2 YSYEKL. Trimming took 4 bases from V and 1 from J, leaving 10 bases between them. The CDR3 is CASSPMRDNYGYTF. The CDR3 DNA sequence: TGCGCCAGCAGCCCGATGAGGGATAACTATGGCTACACCTTC.